This TCR beta chain emerged from a study of blood T cell repertoires in COVID-19. Looking at the study overall: Samples taken during acute and convalescent COVID-19 were collected in the United States, Italy and Spain.

The table came from immunoSEQ multiplex PCR; TCRdb's copy has only in-frame clones and leaves some out. The sample comprises about 330,000 clones, 87% of which are singletons, and less than 6% rests with the top ten. The CDR3 is 13 amino acids. CDR1 is SQVTM, CDR2 ANQGSEA, per germline. Trimming stripped 4 bases from V and 1 base from J, with 8 bases between. Sequenced input: PBMCs or T cells enriched from blood (not recorded which). This receptor was taken from a woman in her twenties or thirties who had recovered from COVID-19. This chain links TRBV29-1 with TRBJ1-3; D unclear. In DNA, the CDR3 is TGCAGCGTTGGATCGGTTTCTGGAAACACCATATATTTT. Translation gives CSVGSVSGNTIYF.